This TCR beta chain comes out of a study of T cells after yellow fever vaccination. This clonotype was seen ten or more times. Its antigen remains unknown. CDR1 is DFQATT and CDR2 is SNEGSKA in the germline V gene (reference sequence). The CDR3 is 15 amino acids. The V and J ends lost 3 bases and 3 bases respectively, with 17 bases between them. Study-level results: Weaker, the secondary response peaked sooner, at day 5 versus 15. Abundant clonotypes from the bulk population could get into FACS-sorted repertoires as contaminants.

MiXCR was run by TCRdb on the 5' RACE reads, yielding one entry per CDR3 protein. The sample holds 250,000 or so distinct CDR3 sequences, roughly 3.5% seen once. The chain uses TRBV20-1 and TRBJ1-2, with no clear D. The receptor comes from a man between 18 and 35 years old who received the YFV17D yellow fever vaccine. The source material was PBMCs, sampled 15 days after the yellow fever booster vaccination. The CDR3 is CSASPGTSKDYGYTF. In DNA, the CDR3 is TGCAGTGCTAGTCCTGGTACATCTAAGGACTATGGCTACACCTTC.